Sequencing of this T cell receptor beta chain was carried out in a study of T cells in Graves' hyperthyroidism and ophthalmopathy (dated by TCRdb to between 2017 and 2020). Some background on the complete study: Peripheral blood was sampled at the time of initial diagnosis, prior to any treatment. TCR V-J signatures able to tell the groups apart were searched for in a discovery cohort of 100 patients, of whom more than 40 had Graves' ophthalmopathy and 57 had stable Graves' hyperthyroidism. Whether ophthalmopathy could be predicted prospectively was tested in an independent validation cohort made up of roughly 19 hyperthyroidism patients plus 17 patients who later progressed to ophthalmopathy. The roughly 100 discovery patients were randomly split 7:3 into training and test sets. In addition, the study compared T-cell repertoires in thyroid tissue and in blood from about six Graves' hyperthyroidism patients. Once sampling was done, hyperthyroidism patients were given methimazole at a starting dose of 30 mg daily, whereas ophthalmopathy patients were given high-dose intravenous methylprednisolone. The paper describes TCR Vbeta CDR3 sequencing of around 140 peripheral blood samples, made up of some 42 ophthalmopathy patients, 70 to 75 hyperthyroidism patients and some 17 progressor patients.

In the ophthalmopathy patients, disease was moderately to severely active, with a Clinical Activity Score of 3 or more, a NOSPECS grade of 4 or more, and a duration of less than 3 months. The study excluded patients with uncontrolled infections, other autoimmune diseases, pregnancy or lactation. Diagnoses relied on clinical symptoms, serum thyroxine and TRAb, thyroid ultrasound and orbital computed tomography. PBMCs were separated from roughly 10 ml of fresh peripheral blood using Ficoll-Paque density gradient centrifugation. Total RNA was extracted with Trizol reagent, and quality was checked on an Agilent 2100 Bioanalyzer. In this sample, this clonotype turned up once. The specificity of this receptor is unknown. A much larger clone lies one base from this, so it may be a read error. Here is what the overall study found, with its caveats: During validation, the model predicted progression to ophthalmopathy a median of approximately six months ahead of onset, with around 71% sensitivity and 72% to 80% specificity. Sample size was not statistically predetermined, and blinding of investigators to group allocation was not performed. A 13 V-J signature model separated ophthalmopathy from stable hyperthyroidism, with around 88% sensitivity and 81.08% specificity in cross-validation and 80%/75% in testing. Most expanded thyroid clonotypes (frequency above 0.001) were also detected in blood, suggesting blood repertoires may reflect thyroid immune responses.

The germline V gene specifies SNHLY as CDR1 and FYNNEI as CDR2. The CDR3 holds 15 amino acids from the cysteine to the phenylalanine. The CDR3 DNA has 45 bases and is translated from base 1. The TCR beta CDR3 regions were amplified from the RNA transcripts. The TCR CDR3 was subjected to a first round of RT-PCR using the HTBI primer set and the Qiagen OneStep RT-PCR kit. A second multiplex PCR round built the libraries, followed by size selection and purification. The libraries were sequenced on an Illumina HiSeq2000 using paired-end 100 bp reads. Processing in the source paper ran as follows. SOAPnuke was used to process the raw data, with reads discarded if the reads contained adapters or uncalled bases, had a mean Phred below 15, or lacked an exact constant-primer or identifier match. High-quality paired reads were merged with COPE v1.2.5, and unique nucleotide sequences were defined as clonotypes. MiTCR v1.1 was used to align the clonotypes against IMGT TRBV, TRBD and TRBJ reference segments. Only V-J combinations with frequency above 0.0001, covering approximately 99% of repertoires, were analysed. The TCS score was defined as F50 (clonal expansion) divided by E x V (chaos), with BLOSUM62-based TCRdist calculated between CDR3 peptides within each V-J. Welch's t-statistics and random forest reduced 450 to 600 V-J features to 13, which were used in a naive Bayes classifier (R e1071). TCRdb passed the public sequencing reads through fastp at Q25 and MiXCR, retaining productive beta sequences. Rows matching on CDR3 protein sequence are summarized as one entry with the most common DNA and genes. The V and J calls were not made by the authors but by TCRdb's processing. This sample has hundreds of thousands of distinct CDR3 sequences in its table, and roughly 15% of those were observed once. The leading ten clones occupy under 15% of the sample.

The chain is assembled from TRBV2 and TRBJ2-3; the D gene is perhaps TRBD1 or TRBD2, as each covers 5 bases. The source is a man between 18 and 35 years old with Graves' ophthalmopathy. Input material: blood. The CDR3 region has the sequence CASSHQGVETGTQYF. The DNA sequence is TGTGCCAGCAGTCACCAGGGAGTAGAAACAGGTACGCAGTATTTT.